The rows below give T cell receptor beta chains drawn from one sample of a study of CD8 T cells in ankylosing spondylitis. TCRdb redid the calling of the 5' RACE reads with MiXCR, one entry per CDR3 protein. The sample has around 300,000 distinct CDR3 sequences; about 15% are singletons. Material for sequencing was blood, either unsorted or a sorted T cell fraction (not recorded which). Receptor source: a male donor with ankylosing spondylitis or in good health (not recorded which). The CDR3 runs from the conserved cysteine through the conserved F or W. The order of the fields is D gene, V gene, clone size, J gene, CDR3 DNA, CDR3 protein. The D gene is left open where the match is weak. A clone size is listed for some rows: how often the clone was seen (once, few, many), or a class if it is expanded.

D: NA; V: TRBV6-5; size: NA; J: TRBJ1-5; DNA: TGTGCCAGCAGTTACTCCTCTGGGGTGAGTCAGCCCCAGCATTTT; CDR3: CASSYSSGVSQPQHF
D: NA; V: TRBV5-1; size: few; J: TRBJ1-1; DNA: TGCGCCAGCAGCTCAGGGTTGGCGAACACTGAAGCTTTCTTT; CDR3: CASSSGLANTEAFF
D: NA; V: TRBV10-3; size: NA; J: TRBJ1-1; DNA: TGTGCCATCAGTGAGTCAGGACAGTTTTCATCTGAAGCTTTCTTT; CDR3: CAISESGQFSSEAFF
D: TRBD1; V: TRBV6-1; size: NA; J: TRBJ1-5; DNA: TGTGCCAGCAGTCCAGTAGGGGACAGGGAGCAGCCCCAGCATTTT; CDR3: CASSPVGDREQPQHF
D: TRBD2; V: TRBV20-1; size: few; J: TRBJ2-1; DNA: TGCAGTGCTAGAGAAGGTAGCGGGAGGGCCAATGAGCAGTTCTTC; CDR3: CSAREGSGRANEQFF
D: TRBD2; V: TRBV4-1; size: NA; J: TRBJ2-5; DNA: TGCGCCAGCAGCCAAGCTAGCGGGAGTGACGAGACCCAGTACTTC; CDR3: CASSQASGSDETQYF
D: NA; V: TRBV6-6; size: few; J: TRBJ2-3; DNA: TGTGCCAGCAGTTACTCCGGAGGAGATACGCAGTATTTT; CDR3: CASSYSGGDTQYF
D: NA; V: TRBV11-2; size: NA; J: TRBJ1-2; DNA: TGTGCCAGCAGCTTAACTGGGGCTGAAGGCTACACCTTC; CDR3: CASSLTGAEGYTF
D: NA; V: TRBV27; size: few; J: TRBJ2-7; DNA: TGTGCCAGCAGTTTAGTACCCGGGGCCTACGAGCAGTACTTC; CDR3: CASSLVPGAYEQYF
D: NA; V: TRBV25-1; size: few; J: TRBJ2-1; DNA: TGTGCCAGCAGTGAGGCTGGATACAATGAGCAGTTCTTC; CDR3: CASSEAGYNEQFF
D: NA; V: TRBV29-1; size: few; J: TRBJ2-5; DNA: TGCAGCGTCTCGATCAGCCAAGAGACCCAGTACTTC; CDR3: CSVSISQETQYF
D: NA; V: TRBV5-1; size: NA; J: TRBJ2-5; DNA: TGCGCCAGCAGCTCGCAATTTCTCGAGACCCAGTACTTC; CDR3: CASSSQFLETQYF
D: NA; V: TRBV5-1; size: few; J: TRBJ1-5; DNA: TGCGCCAGCAGCGTCGACGGTCAGCCCCAGCATTTT; CDR3: CASSVDGQPQHF
D: TRBD1; V: TRBV12-3/TRBV12-4; size: many; J: TRBJ2-2; DNA: TGTGCCAGCAGTCCACGAAGTAACAGGGGGCACACCGGGGAGCTGTTTTTT; CDR3: CASSPRSNRGHTGELFF
D: NA; V: TRBV6-1; size: few; J: TRBJ2-2; DNA: TGTGCCAGCAGTGGGACCACGGGGACCGGGGAGCTGTTTTTT; CDR3: CASSGTTGTGELFF
D: TRBD1; V: TRBV29-1; size: many; J: TRBJ2-5; DNA: TGCAGCGTTGGAGGGATCCGGGACAGACCTCAAGAGACCCAGTACTTC; CDR3: CSVGGIRDRPQETQYF
D: TRBD2; V: TRBV20-1; size: NA; J: TRBJ2-3; DNA: TGCAGTGCTAGTCGGGGACTAGCGGGAGACCAGCTCACAGATACGCAGTATTTT; CDR3: CSASRGLAGDQLTDTQYF
D: NA; V: TRBV4-1; size: NA; J: TRBJ2-6; DNA: TGCGCCAGCGGCTGGAAACGGGACTCTGGGGCCAACGTCCTGACTTTC; CDR3: CASGWKRDSGANVLTF
D: NA; V: TRBV5-1; size: few; J: TRBJ2-3; DNA: TGCGCCAGCAGCTTTGAATGGAGGGATACGCAGTATTTT; CDR3: CASSFEWRDTQYF
D: NA; V: TRBV5-1; size: few; J: TRBJ2-5; DNA: TGCGCCAGCAGCCGCAACGGGGGCGCGGGAAAAGAGACCCAGTACTTC; CDR3: CASSRNGGAGKETQYF
D: NA; V: TRBV12-3/TRBV12-4; size: NA; J: TRBJ2-1; DNA: TGTGCCAGCAGTTTCGGGCGGGGCTCCTACAATGAGCAGTTCTTC; CDR3: CASSFGRGSYNEQFF
D: TRBD1; V: TRBV5-1; size: few; J: TRBJ1-1; DNA: TGCGCCAGCAGCGACGGACAGGGTGGCACTGAAGCTTTCTTT; CDR3: CASSDGQGGTEAFF
D: TRBD1; V: TRBV12-3/TRBV12-4; size: few; J: TRBJ2-5; DNA: TGTGCCAGCAGTGGCTCAGGGGGCCCGGAGACCCAGTACTTC; CDR3: CASSGSGGPETQYF
D: NA; V: TRBV5-1; size: NA; J: TRBJ2-3; DNA: TGCGCCAGCAGCCCGTCGGGGGGCTCAGATACGCAGTATTTT; CDR3: CASSPSGGSDTQYF
D: NA; V: TRBV6-5; size: few; J: TRBJ2-2; DNA: TGTGCCAGCAGTTGGGGGCGTAGTACCGGGGAGCTGTTTTTT; CDR3: CASSWGRSTGELFF
D: TRBD1; V: TRBV10-3; size: NA; J: TRBJ1-4; DNA: TGTGCCATCAGCGCCCGACAGGGGAATAATGAAAAACTGTTTTTT; CDR3: CAISARQGNNEKLFF
D: TRBD2; V: TRBV20-1; size: NA; J: TRBJ2-1; DNA: TGCAGTGCTGGCCCTGGGACTAGCGGGACCTACAATGAGCAGTTCTTC; CDR3: CSAGPGTSGTYNEQFF
D: TRBD1; V: TRBV3-1; size: few; J: TRBJ2-1; DNA: TGTGCCAGCAGCCACGCCCGGGACAGTAGGTACAATGAGCAGTTCTTC; CDR3: CASSHARDSRYNEQFF
D: NA; V: TRBV20-1; size: NA; J: TRBJ2-5; DNA: TGCAGTGCTATAGACGGGAGAGGAAGAGAGACCCAGTACTTC; CDR3: CSAIDGRGRETQYF
D: NA; V: TRBV12-3/TRBV12-4; size: few; J: TRBJ1-1; DNA: TGTGCCAGCAGTTTTTCGGGTACGAACACTGAAGCTTTCTTT; CDR3: CASSFSGTNTEAFF
D: NA; V: TRBV3-1; size: many; J: TRBJ2-7; DNA: TGTGCCAGCAGCCTCCTCTACGAGCAGTACTTC; CDR3: CASSLLYEQYF
D: NA; V: TRBV20-1; size: NA; J: TRBJ1-5; DNA: TGCAGTGCTAGAGTGGGAGGGAACCAGCCCCAGCATTTT; CDR3: CSARVGGNQPQHF
D: NA; V: TRBV12-3/TRBV12-4; size: NA; J: TRBJ2-2; DNA: TGTGCCAGCAGTCCCCAGTCAGGGACTAACACCGGGGAGCTGTTTTTT; CDR3: CASSPQSGTNTGELFF
D: TRBD1; V: TRBV5-1; size: NA; J: TRBJ1-2; DNA: TGCGCCAGCGGAGGACAGGGGGCAGGAGGCTACACCTTC; CDR3: CASGGQGAGGYTF
D: NA; V: TRBV15; size: few; J: TRBJ1-3; DNA: TGTGCCACCAGCAGAGTTGGCGCCAGCTCTGGAAACACCATATATTTT; CDR3: CATSRVGASSGNTIYF
D: NA; V: TRBV7-8; size: few; J: TRBJ2-7; DNA: TGTGCCAGCAGCTTGGGGCGAGGGAGGCCCTCCTACGAGCAGTACTTC; CDR3: CASSLGRGRPSYEQYF
D: NA; V: TRBV3-1; size: many; J: TRBJ2-1; DNA: TGTGCCAGCAGCCAAGGGACTACTCAAAATGAGCAGTTCTTC; CDR3: CASSQGTTQNEQFF
D: NA; V: TRBV9; size: NA; J: TRBJ2-1; DNA: TGTGCCAGCAGCGTAGGAGACAGGAGCTCCTACAATGAGCAGTTCTTC; CDR3: CASSVGDRSSYNEQFF
D: TRBD1; V: TRBV19; size: few; J: TRBJ2-4; DNA: TGTGCCAGTAGTATATGGGGACAGGGGATCGCCAAAAACATTCAGTACTTC; CDR3: CASSIWGQGIAKNIQYF
D: NA; V: TRBV3-1; size: NA; J: TRBJ1-6; DNA: TGTGCCAGCAGCCAAGATTTGACAGCGTATAATTCACCCCTCCACTTT; CDR3: CASSQDLTAYNSPLHF
D: TRBD1; V: TRBV28; size: NA; J: TRBJ2-5; DNA: TGTGCCAGCAGTTCCGGGACAGGGGGAGGAGGGACCCAGTACTTC; CDR3: CASSSGTGGGGTQYF
D: TRBD2; V: TRBV5-8; size: NA; J: TRBJ2-1; DNA: TGTGCCAGCAGCTTGGTAATAGCGGGAGTGAATGAGCAGTTCTTC; CDR3: CASSLVIAGVNEQFF
D: TRBD2; V: TRBV11-1; size: many; J: TRBJ2-3; DNA: TGTGCCAGCAGCTTATGGGTTGGGGCGGGAGCAAGCACAGATACGCAGTATTTT; CDR3: CASSLWVGAGASTDTQYF
D: TRBD2; V: TRBV5-1; size: many; J: TRBJ2-2; DNA: TGCGCCAGCAGCTCTAGCGGTTATGGCACCGGGGAGCTGTTTTTT; CDR3: CASSSSGYGTGELFF
D: NA; V: TRBV5-1; size: many; J: TRBJ2-3; DNA: TGCGCCAGCAGCTTGGATCCGGCCCGAAGGCCCGGGGACACAGATACGCAGTATTTT; CDR3: CASSLDPARRPGDTDTQYF
D: NA; V: TRBV18; size: many; J: TRBJ1-1; DNA: TGTGCCAGCTCACCTCAGATGAACACTGAAGCTTTCTTT; CDR3: CASSPQMNTEAFF
D: NA; V: TRBV27; size: many; J: TRBJ2-1; DNA: TGTGCCAGCAGTTTCACCCGGACAGCCGCTAACAATGAGCAGTTCTTC; CDR3: CASSFTRTAANNEQFF
D: NA; V: TRBV5-1; size: NA; J: TRBJ1-1; DNA: TGCGCCAGCAGCGGGGGTGGTACAGCTTTCTTT; CDR3: CASSGGGTAFF
D: NA; V: TRBV5-1; size: NA; J: TRBJ2-3; DNA: TGCGCCAGCAGCTTGGAGGGTCGGGGCACAGATACGCAGTATTTT; CDR3: CASSLEGRGTDTQYF
D: TRBD1; V: TRBV6-1; size: NA; J: TRBJ1-2; DNA: TGTGCCAGCACCGCGGACAGGGGGCGGCGTGGCTACACCTTC; CDR3: CASTADRGRRGYTF
D: NA; V: TRBV3-1; size: few; J: TRBJ2-7; DNA: TGTGCCAGCAGCTCCAGGGCCGAGGGCTACGAGCAGTACTTC; CDR3: CASSSRAEGYEQYF
D: TRBD2; V: TRBV7-9; size: NA; J: TRBJ2-3; DNA: TGTGCCAGCAGCCGTCGGGGGGGGATGAGCACAGATACGCAGTATTTT; CDR3: CASSRRGGMSTDTQYF
D: NA; V: TRBV3-1; size: NA; J: TRBJ1-1; DNA: TGTGCCAGCAGCCAAGGGGCAGGCGGAGTCTCTGAAGCTTTCTTT; CDR3: CASSQGAGGVSEAFF
D: TRBD1; V: TRBV5-1; size: few; J: TRBJ2-7; DNA: TGCGCCAGCAGCTTTGGACAGGGCCCATACGAGCAGTACTTC; CDR3: CASSFGQGPYEQYF
D: TRBD1; V: TRBV12-3/TRBV12-4; size: NA; J: TRBJ1-4; DNA: TGTGCCAGCAGTTTTTCGGGGACAGAATCCGGAAAACTGTTTTTT; CDR3: CASSFSGTESGKLFF
D: TRBD1; V: TRBV10-3; size: NA; J: TRBJ1-1; DNA: TGTGCCATCTGGACAGGGGGTATAACTGAAGCTTTCTTT; CDR3: CAIWTGGITEAFF
D: TRBD2; V: TRBV2; size: NA; J: TRBJ2-5; DNA: TGTGCCAGCATGGGGGGGTTGGGGGAGACCCAGTACTTC; CDR3: CASMGGLGETQYF
D: NA; V: TRBV2; size: few; J: TRBJ1-1; DNA: TGTGCCAGCAGCACCGTCGGGGACACTGAAGCTTTCTTT; CDR3: CASSTVGDTEAFF
D: NA; V: TRBV5-1; size: many; J: TRBJ2-7; DNA: TGCGCCAGCAGCTTGGAATCGGGATACGAGCAGTACTTC; CDR3: CASSLESGYEQYF